The T cell receptor beta chain under discussion was sequenced for a study of blood T cell repertoires in COVID-19. Study as a whole: The cDNA or gDNA used as material had been derived from T cells, B-cell-depleted T cells, or PBMCs.

The V gene end was trimmed by 5 bases and the J gene end by 2 bases; junction bases not matched to a gene: 5. Germline CDR1 is LNHDA and CDR2 is SQIVND (reference sequence). This CDR3 is built from 15 residues. How the authors handled the data: Reference gene primers were amplified, and this amplification served to estimate nucleated cell counts. Produced via immunoSEQ multiplex PCR; TCRdb's table is partial and in-frame only. V and J calls and clone size come straight from that table; D and trimming were deduced from the DNA. The table lists 40,000 to 55,000 clones, about 88% of them singletons. The receptor was isolated from a human donor in a cohort sampled during active COVID-19. The sequenced sample was peripheral blood. The rearrangement joins TRBV19 to TRBJ1-3; 8 bases are a match to TRBD1. This CDR3 reads CASSATGGTGNTIYF. The CDR3 DNA reads TGTGCCAGTAGTGCCACAGGGGGGACTGGAAACACCATATATTTT.